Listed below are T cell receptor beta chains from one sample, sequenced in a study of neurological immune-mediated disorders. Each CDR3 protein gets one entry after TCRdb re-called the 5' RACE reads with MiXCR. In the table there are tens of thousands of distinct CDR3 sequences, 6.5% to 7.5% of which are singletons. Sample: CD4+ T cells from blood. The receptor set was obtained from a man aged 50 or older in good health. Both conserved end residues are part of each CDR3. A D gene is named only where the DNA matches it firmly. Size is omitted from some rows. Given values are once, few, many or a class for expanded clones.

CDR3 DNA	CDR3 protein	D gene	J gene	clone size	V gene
TGTGCCAGCACCCCCGGTACAGGGGGCTACGAGCAGTACTTC	CASTPGTGGYEQYF	TRBD1	TRBJ2-7	many	TRBV2
TGTGCCAGCAGTATCACCCGGGGTGCGCCCTACGAGCAGTACTTC	CASSITRGAPYEQYF	-	TRBJ2-7	many	TRBV3-1
TGCGCCAGCAGCCCGATGACAGGGGCTCACGAGCAGTACTTC	CASSPMTGAHEQYF	TRBD1	TRBJ2-7	many	TRBV5-1
TGCAGTGCTAGGAGTCTCGTGGGAGCTAACACCGGGGAGCTGTTTTTT	CSARSLVGANTGELFF	-	TRBJ2-2	many	TRBV20-1
TGTGCCACCAGCAGTCCCAAATCCAGGGGAAATCAGCCCCAGCATTTT	CATSSPKSRGNQPQHF	-	TRBJ1-5	many	TRBV15
TGTGCCAGTAGTATCTCTAGCGGGGCCAGCTCCTACAATGAGCAGTTCTTC	CASSISSGASSYNEQFF	TRBD2	TRBJ2-1	many	TRBV19
TGCAGTGCTAGAGATCGGTGGACAGACTACGAGCAGTACTTC	CSARDRWTDYEQYF	-	TRBJ2-7	many	TRBV20-1
TGCAGTGCCACGAAAAACTCCTACGAGCAGTACTTC	CSATKNSYEQYF	-	TRBJ2-7	many	TRBV20-1
TGTGCCAGCAGTTCATCGGGGGGGGGATCCTACGAGCAGTACTTC	CASSSSGGGSYEQYF	TRBD2	TRBJ2-7	many	TRBV28
TGTGCCATCAACAACAGGACAGGGGCAGGGACCGGGGAGCTGTTTTTT	CAINNRTGAGTGELFF	TRBD1	TRBJ2-2	many	TRBV10-3
TGTGCCAGCGTCCAGGGGAGGGACACTGAAGCTTTCTTT	CASVQGRDTEAFF	-	TRBJ1-1	many	TRBV28
TGTGCCGGCAACGAGTTGACAGGGTTTCCCTACGAGCAGTACTTC	CAGNELTGFPYEQYF	TRBD1	TRBJ2-7	-	TRBV28
TGTGCCAGCAGCTTAGCGGGAACGGTGGGGCATGGTCGGCAGTACTTC	CASSLAGTVGHGRQYF	-	TRBJ2-7	many	TRBV7-9
TGTGCCAGCGCATCCGCCGGGGGGGCAGGGCCCTCCTACGAGCAGTACTTC	CASASAGGAGPSYEQYF	TRBD2	TRBJ2-7	-	TRBV25-1
TGTGCCAGCACCTTGAGCGGGAGAGGAGCAGATACGCAGTATTTT	CASTLSGRGADTQYF	TRBD2	TRBJ2-3	many	TRBV6-6
TGTGCCAGCCATCCTCGCGGGAGAAGCACAGATACGCAGTATTTT	CASHPRGRSTDTQYF	TRBD2	TRBJ2-3	many	TRBV6-5
TGTGCCAGCAGCTGGCGGACTAGCGGGAGAGATGAGCAGTTCTTC	CASSWRTSGRDEQFF	TRBD2	TRBJ2-1	many	TRBV7-9